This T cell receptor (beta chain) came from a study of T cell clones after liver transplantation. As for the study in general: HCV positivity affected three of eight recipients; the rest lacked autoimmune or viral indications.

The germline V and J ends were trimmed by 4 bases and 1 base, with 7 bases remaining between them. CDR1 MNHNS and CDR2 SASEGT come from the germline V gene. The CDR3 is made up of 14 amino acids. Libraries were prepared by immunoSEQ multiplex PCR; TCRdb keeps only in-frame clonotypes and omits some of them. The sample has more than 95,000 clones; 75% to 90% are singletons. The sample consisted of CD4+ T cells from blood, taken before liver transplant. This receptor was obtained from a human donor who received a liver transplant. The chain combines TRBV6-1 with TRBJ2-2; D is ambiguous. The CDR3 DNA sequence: TGTGCCAGCAGTGGATTAGGGAACACCGGGGAGCTGTTTTTT. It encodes CASSGLGNTGELFF.